This T cell receptor (beta chain) was found in a study of T cell changes during pregnancy in multiple sclerosis. Sequencing used immunoSEQ multiplex PCR; TCRdb keeps in-frame clones, though not all of them. The sample lists about 49,000 clones; almost 95% were seen once. V trimming: 8 bases; J trimming: 2 bases; junction bases outside the gene matches: 5. From germline, CDR1 is SGHDN and CDR2 FVKESK. This CDR3 contains 14 residues. This sequence originates from a female donor with multiple sclerosis, enrolled in a pregnancy study. The chain is built from TRBV14 and TRBJ2-2, with 7 nucleotides matching TRBD1. The material sequenced was peripheral blood, taken after pregnancy. The CDR3 here is CASRGQPNTGELFF. The CDR3, as DNA: TGTGCCAGCCGGGGACAGCCAAACACCGGGGAGCTGTTTTTT.